This T cell receptor beta chain was found in a study of blood T cells in healthy people across ages. Overall study findings and caveats: CMV status of donors was not determined, possibly confounding expanded clonotype changes.

Germline CDR1 SGHAT, CDR2 FQNNGV. There are 19 residues in the CDR3. With 1 base clipped from V and 1 base from J, the junction kept 13 bases outside the gene matches. On this clonotype itself: Its target is not known.

Alongside a J-beta primer mix, a sample-barcoded 5' primer served in a second PCR lasting about 7 to 12 cycles. From the 5' RACE reads, TCRdb called clonotypes with MiXCR, one entry per CDR3 protein. Counted here are fewer than 900,000 distinct CDR3 sequences, approximately 49% occurring once; the ten biggest clones make up 30% to 35%. The gene calls are TRBV11-2 and TRBJ2-3, with 8 bases fitting TRBD2. Sequenced: blood. The source is a woman between 55 and 75 years old in good health. CDR3 in amino acids: CASSLVSGREGHGTDTQYF. Written as DNA, the CDR3 is TGTGCCAGCAGCTTAGTGAGTGGACGGGAGGGCCATGGCACAGATACGCAGTATTTT.